Listed below are T cell receptor beta chains from one sample, sequenced in a study of T cells expressing NK-cell markers. TCRdb reanalyzed the 5' RACE reads and collapses them to one entry per CDR3 protein, without DNA. The sample's table shows roughly 390,000 distinct CDR3 sequences. Sequencing was performed on blood T cells: a sorted CD56 or NKG2C T cell subset, CD4+ or CD8+ T cells, or bulk PBMC T cells (not recorded which). The source of these receptors is a man between 18 and 69 years old in good health. CDR3s include the opening cysteine and the closing phenylalanine or tryptophan.

CDR3aa | j_gene | v_gene | len
CASSLGQPFGGELFF | TRBJ2-2 | TRBV12-3/TRBV12-4 | 15
CASSPSGGRDTGELFF | TRBJ2-2 | TRBV4-2 | 16
CASSPGTSGGVFTDTQYF | TRBJ2-3 | TRBV6-2/TRBV6-3 | 18
CASSPDRAYGSQYF | TRBJ2-5 | TRBV19 | 14
CASRDQGLTEAFF | TRBJ1-1 | TRBV7-9 | 13
CASSSGGDRGNRGGYTF | TRBJ1-2 | TRBV7-2 | 17
CASSLGQRIDTQYF | TRBJ2-3 | TRBV7-6 | 14
CASSSRYRGRTNNYGYTF | TRBJ1-2 | TRBV6-5 | 18
CASSPRLQAAGANVLTF | TRBJ2-6 | TRBV7-3 | 17
CAISDQGNSPLHF | TRBJ1-6 | TRBV10-3 | 13
CASSLALTSGGQFF | TRBJ2-1 | TRBV7-9 | 14
CASSSEIGETQYF | TRBJ2-5 | TRBV12-3/TRBV12-4 | 13
CASSPGLLRGEQFF | TRBJ2-1 | TRBV9 | 14
CSVEGTGNYGYTF | TRBJ1-2 | TRBV29-1 | 13
CASGRNNQPQHF | TRBJ1-5 | TRBV6-1 | 12
CASSVVKEGIGQFF | TRBJ2-1 | TRBV9 | 14
CASRPWTATNEKLFF | TRBJ1-4 | TRBV28 | 15
CASSLARSDEQYF | TRBJ2-7 | TRBV27 | 13
CSVQYRANTEAFF | TRBJ1-1 | TRBV29-1 | 13
CASTKDSYNSPLHF | TRBJ1-6 | TRBV5-1 | 14
CASSSDSQPQHF | TRBJ1-5 | TRBV7-2 | 12
CASSPVDREAETQYF | TRBJ2-5 | TRBV28 | 15
CASSFTTGRNTEAFF | TRBJ1-1 | TRBV6-5 | 15
CASSPRRRVDTEAFF | TRBJ1-1 | TRBV14 | 15
CASSAAGGSDNEQFF | TRBJ2-1 | TRBV7-7 | 15
CATSRGGGGRDYDGYTF | TRBJ1-2 | TRBV15 | 17
CASSERGQERGTQYF | TRBJ2-5 | TRBV2 | 15
CASSFNSGGFYEQYF | TRBJ2-7 | TRBV11-2 | 15
CASSLQVGINYGYTF | TRBJ1-2 | TRBV7-2 | 15
CASSLNPGQGYNEQFF | TRBJ2-1 | TRBV5-1 | 16
CASKGQWGETQYF | TRBJ2-5 | TRBV6-6 | 13
CASSQGLFTDTQYF | TRBJ2-3 | TRBV3-1 | 14
CSARVDSTRGDEQYF | TRBJ2-7 | TRBV20-1 | 15
CASSPVIAGGLEYEQYF | TRBJ2-7 | TRBV18 | 17
CAISESTPIVSDYEQYF | TRBJ2-7 | TRBV10-3 | 17
CASSLGGASGEQYF | TRBJ2-7 | TRBV5-1 | 14
CASSLREGGNIQYF | TRBJ2-4 | TRBV5-1 | 14
CASSLGRSGAGNTIYF | TRBJ1-3 | TRBV7-6 | 16
CASSPDSYYGYTF | TRBJ1-2 | TRBV5-4 | 13
CASSYGPNYGYTF | TRBJ1-2 | TRBV6-6 | 13
CASSLSPRGGMAETQYF | TRBJ2-5 | TRBV27 | 17
CASSPPQGGTEAFF | TRBJ1-1 | TRBV7-9 | 14
CASSQTAAYNEQFF | TRBJ2-1 | TRBV3-1 | 14
CASSQDVGADQETQYF | TRBJ2-5 | TRBV3-1 | 16
CASSRALVTGELFF | TRBJ2-2 | TRBV14 | 14
CASSLTMGVTNEKLFF | TRBJ1-4 | TRBV12-3/TRBV12-4 | 16
CASSLVNGNTIYF | TRBJ1-3 | TRBV7-2 | 13
CASSPGQLNTQYF | TRBJ2-3 | TRBV3-1 | 13
CASSQSGAAKNIQYF | TRBJ2-4 | TRBV14 | 15
CASSKVAPGREQYF | TRBJ2-7 | TRBV21-1 | 14
CAISGQDGSSSTDTQYF | TRBJ2-3 | TRBV10-3 | 17
CASSRQGFGELFF | TRBJ2-2 | TRBV6-1 | 13
CATTVGTLGNEKLFF | TRBJ1-4 | TRBV7-8 | 15
CASKGRILSGSPLHF | TRBJ1-6 | TRBV12-3/TRBV12-4 | 15
CASTTGIEQYF | TRBJ2-7 | TRBV28 | 11